Given below is one TCR beta chain in context. Its cognate antigen has yet to be identified. Base qualities are missing; no much larger clone stands one base away. Taken from the germline V gene, the CDR1 and CDR2 loops are MDHEN and SYDVKM. The V end gives up 3 bases and the J end 0 bases, leaving 3 bases in the junction not matched to a gene. The CDR3 holds 15 amino acids from the cysteine to the phenylalanine. The DNA shown is the 45-base CDR3, in frame from base 1. This entry is derived from a study of blood T cell repertoires in COVID-19 (dated by TCRdb to 2019 to 2021). Turning to the overall study: Samples covering the acute and convalescent phases of COVID-19 were provided by collaborators in the United States, Italy and Spain. Samples came from the ongoing ImmuneRACE study (first 160 participants) plus 1,254 subjects from 6 global collaborators. Nearly every sample came with metadata listing a de-identified subject ID, COVID-19 status, age in years and sex. The prospective study material was composed of cDNA or gDNA derived from T cells, B-cell-depleted T cells, or PBMCs. Where HLA class I and class II types were available, the types were taken from metadata supplied by the sample provider, not from assay-based typing. Deeply sampled blood TCRbeta repertoires from subjects exposed to, actively infected with, or recovered from COVID-19 were included in the dataset. The repertoires were released in a freely available public database intended as a resource for research on the immune response to SARS-CoV-2.

The paper as a whole reports these results and caveats: How much clinical and demographic metadata was included differed by source and by participant, and the metadata was provided uncurated.

Each collaborating institution followed its own protocols to collect whole blood in K2EDTA tubes. For TCRbeta analysis, collaborators shipped samples in one of three forms: frozen whole blood, isolated PBMCs, or DNA extracted from either of those sample types. TCRbeta CDR3 regions were amplified from genomic DNA using the immunoSEQ Assay, a bias-controlled multiplex PCR. As for the authors' bioinformatics: The number of nucleated cells in each sample was estimated by amplification of reference gene primers within the assay. To quantify the absolute abundance of each unique TCRbeta CDR3 rearrangement, sequence reads were collapsed and filtered. Productive Simpson clonality was computed per sample as the square root of Simpson's diversity index over productive rearrangements. Here the immuneACCESS table is served through TCRdb, limited to in-frame sequences with V and J called. Missing clones are a known gap in these copies; in checked studies unresolved V genes cover under half, and the rest lacks a known reason. D and trimming come from the DNA, and the V and J calls and clone size come from that table. The sample table holds 60,000 to 70,000 clones, of which about 75% were seen once. The ten largest clonotypes hold roughly 47% of the sample.

The receptor comes from a woman older than 75 with acute or convalescent COVID-19. The source material was peripheral blood. The chain uses TRBV28 and TRBJ2-3; TRBD2 matches 7 bases in the middle. The bases read TGTGCCAGCAGTTTTTCCGGGGGGAGCACAGATACGCAGTATTTT. Translated, this gives CASSFSGGSTDTQYF.